The T cell receptor (beta chain) described here comes from a study of T cell changes during pregnancy in multiple sclerosis. The CDR3 is made up of 18 amino acids. Per germline, CDR1 MGHRA and CDR2 YSYEKL. The ends lost 1 base at V and 4 bases at J; junction bases unmatched: 8. TCRdb's table, derived via immunoSEQ multiplex PCR, lists solely in-frame clones and lacks some. The sample contains fewer than 45,000 clones, about 93% of which appear only once. The gene calls are TRBV4-1 and TRBJ2-5; 14 bases agree with TRBD2. The sequence derives from a female donor with multiple sclerosis, enrolled in a pregnancy study. This specimen was CD4+ T cells from peripheral blood mononuclear cells, taken in the third trimester of pregnancy. CDR3 protein: CASSQVGSGTSGRETQYF. DNA for the CDR3: TGCGCCAGCAGCCAAGTGGGGTCCGGGACTAGCGGGAGAGAGACCCAGTACTTC.